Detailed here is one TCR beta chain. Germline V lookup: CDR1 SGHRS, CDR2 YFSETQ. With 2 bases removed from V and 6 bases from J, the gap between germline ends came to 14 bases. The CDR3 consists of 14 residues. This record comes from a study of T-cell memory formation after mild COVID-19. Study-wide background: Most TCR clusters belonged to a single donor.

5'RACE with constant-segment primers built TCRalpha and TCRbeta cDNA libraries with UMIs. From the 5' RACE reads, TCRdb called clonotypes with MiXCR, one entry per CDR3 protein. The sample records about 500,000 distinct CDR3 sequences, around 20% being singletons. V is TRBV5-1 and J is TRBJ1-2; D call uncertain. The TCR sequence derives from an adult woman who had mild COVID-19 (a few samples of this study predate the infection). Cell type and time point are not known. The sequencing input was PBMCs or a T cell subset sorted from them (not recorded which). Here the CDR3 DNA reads TGCGCCAGCAGCTTAGAGAATTTCCAGAATGGCTACACCTTC. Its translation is CASSLENFQNGYTF.